One sample yielded the 31 T cell receptor beta chains listed below, sequenced in a study of T-cell reconstitution after alpha-beta-depleted transplantation in children. During its preparation, the TCRbeta library received unique molecular identifiers. From the PCR reads, TCRdb called clonotypes with MiXCR, one entry per CDR3 protein. The sample shows about a million distinct CDR3 sequences, about 30% of them seen only once. The starting material was PBMCs, mostly from graft donor cells, obtained 360 days after TCRalphabeta/CD19-depleted stem cell transplant. Every receptor here comes from a boy in the first two years of life who had a stem cell transplant for SCID, so the T cells may come from the graft donor.

The table lists this clonotype with many counts. The chain recombines TRBV5-6 with TRBJ2-1, with D unresolved. CDR1 SGHDT and CDR2 YYEEEE come from the germline V gene. The ends were cut back, 1 base at V and 10 bases at J, with 9 bases in the middle. The CDR3 runs 12 residues. The chain's CDR3 is CASSLFNGEQFF. In DNA form, the CDR3 reads TGTGCCAGCAGCTTGTTTAACGGGGAGCAGTTCTTC.

The V and J genes are TRBV28 and TRBJ2-2; D unclear. V dropped 5 bases and J dropped 6 bases, with 13 bases sitting between them. Germline-derived CDR1 and CDR2 are MDHEN and SYDVKM. The CDR3 is made up of 14 amino acids. CDR3 nucleotides: TGTGCCAGCAGTGGGTTCAGGAAGGCCGGGGAGCTGTTTTTT. Protein sequence: CASSGFRKAGELFF.

The gene calls are TRBV5-1 and TRBJ2-1; D not certain. V gave up 4 bases and J gave up 0 bases, with 14 bases separating them. CDR1 is SGHRS and CDR2 is YFSETQ in the germline V gene. The CDR3 has 16 amino acids. The CDR3 loop is CASSLTTYSSYNEQFF. CDR3 DNA sequence: TGCGCCAGCAGCCTGACAACTTATAGCTCCTACAATGAGCAGTTCTTC. The variable domain in full, with the rest retrieved from reference TRBV5-1 and TRBJ2-1, is KAGVTQTPRYLIKTRGQQVTLSCSPISGHRSVSWYQQTPGQGLQFLFEYFSETQRNKGNFPGRFSGRQFSNSRSEMNVSTLELGDSALYLCASSLTTYSSYNEQFFGPGTRLTVL.

There are a few counts of this clonotype. The chain is built from TRBV20-1 and TRBJ2-5, with D tentatively TRBD2 (6 bases). Germline V gene lookup returns CDR1 DFQATT and CDR2 SNEGSKA (reference sequence). The CDR3 consists of 18 residues. The DNA of the CDR3 is TGCAGCTTCGACGGCACACTAGCTATGCACCGCCCCCAAGAGACCCAGTACTTC. It yields the protein CSFDGTLAMHRPQETQYF.

This clonotype appeared a few times. CDR3 amino acids: CASSQGPSGGSYEQYF. DNA of the CDR3: TGTGCCAGCAGCCAAGGACCGAGCGGGGGCTCCTACGAGCAGTACTTC. The chain employs TRBV4-2 and TRBJ2-7; 8 positions match TRBD2. With 1 base clipped from V and 0 bases from J, the junction kept 5 bases outside the gene matches. There are 16 residues in the CDR3. Germline CDR1 is LGHNA and CDR2 is YNFKEQ.

This rearrangement joins TRBV5-1 to TRBJ2-1; D might be TRBD1 (6 bases). Germline CDR1 SGHRS, CDR2 YFSETQ. The CDR3 consists of 16 residues. The ends were cut back, 4 bases at V and 3 bases at J, with 17 bases in the middle. The CDR3 region has the DNA TGCGCCAGCAGCCTGGGGGCCTCTTCTCTCTACAATGAGCAGTTCTTC. Translated: CASSLGASSLYNEQFF. The whole variable domain, filled in from reference TRBV5-1 and TRBJ2-1, reads KAGVTQTPRYLIKTRGQQVTLSCSPISGHRSVSWYQQTPGQGLQFLFEYFSETQRNKGNFPGRFSGRQFSNSRSEMNVSTLELGDSALYLCASSLGASSLYNEQFFGPGTRLTVL.

The chain joins TRBV9 to TRBJ2-3; the D gene is possibly TRBD1 (6 bases). CDR1 is SGDLS, CDR2 YYNGEE, per germline. V lost 6 bases and J 2 bases, leaving 19 bases between the germline ends. CDR3 length: 16 residues. The DNA of the CDR3 is TGTGCCAGCACCCAAGCTGGGGACATACCCACAGATACGCAGTATTTT. Translating gives CASTQAGDIPTDTQYF.

This clonotype was detected a few times. The chain joins TRBV27 to TRBJ2-7; possible D gene TRBD1, 6 bases. The germline CDR1 and CDR2 sequences are MNHEY and SMNVEV (reference sequence). V was cut by 5 bases and J by 2 bases, with 13 bases left in between. The CDR3 has 14 amino acids. The CDR3 sequence is CASSVLQGPYEQYF. CDR3 nucleotide sequence: TGTGCCAGCAGTGTACTACAGGGTCCCTACGAGCAGTACTTC.

The chain couples TRBV27 to TRBJ2-2; D is tentatively TRBD1 or TRBD2 (6 bases each). The CDR3 runs 15 residues. Germline V CDR1 and CDR2: MNHEY, SMNVEV (reference sequence). V lost 5 bases to trimming and J lost 6 bases, with 16 bases between them. CDR3: CASSPKQGLAGELFF. CDR3 in DNA: TGTGCCAGCAGTCCGAAACAGGGACTGGCCGGGGAGCTGTTTTTT.

The chain links TRBV5-1 to TRBJ1-1; D call uncertain. The V end lost 0 bases, the J end lost 4 bases, and 10 bases lay between the germline ends. Germline V gene lookup returns CDR1 SGHRS and CDR2 YFSETQ. The CDR3 spans 14 residues. The CDR3 region is CASSLELQATEAFF. For the CDR3, the DNA is TGCGCCAGCAGCTTGGAATTGCAGGCCACTGAAGCTTTCTTT. Full variable domain (rest looked up from reference TRBV5-1 and TRBJ1-1): KAGVTQTPRYLIKTRGQQVTLSCSPISGHRSVSWYQQTPGQGLQFLFEYFSETQRNKGNFPGRFSGRQFSNSRSEMNVSTLELGDSALYLCASSLELQATEAFFGQGTRLTVV.

The chain joins TRBV19 to TRBJ1-5; D gene unclear. CDR1 and CDR2 (germline): LNHDA, SQIVND (reference sequence). The CDR3 loop spans 13 amino acids. V was shortened by 2 bases and J by 11 bases, with 13 bases between the two germline ends. This chain's CDR3 is CASSITAREAQHF. CDR3 DNA sequence: TGTGCCAGTAGTATAACGGCCCGGGAAGCCCAGCATTTT.

This clonotype was seen only a few times. V usage is TRBV3-1 and J usage is TRBJ2-2, with a weak D call TRBD2 (6 bases). Looked up from germline, CDR1 is LGHDT and CDR2 is YNNKEL (reference sequence). With 3 bases removed from V and 3 bases from J, the gap between germline ends came to 14 bases. There are 16 residues in the CDR3. The CDR3 here is CASSHPGTSYTGELFF. The CDR3 DNA follows: TGTGCCAGCAGCCATCCCGGGACTTCCTACACCGGGGAGCTGTTTTTT.

The chain carries TRBV7-9 and TRBJ2-1, with TRBD2 matching over 14 bases. The CDR3 is made up of 15 amino acids. The V gene end was trimmed by 8 bases and the J gene end by 8 bases; junction bases not matched to a gene: 8. Germline values: CDR1 SEHNR, CDR2 FQNEAQ (reference sequence). In DNA, the CDR3 is TGTGCCAGCCCCCCCGGGACTAGCGGGGGCGATGAGCAGTTCTTC. Translated, it gives CASPPGTSGGDEQFF.

The chain is built from TRBV5-1 and TRBJ2-3; D is unresolved. This CDR3 is built from 14 residues. The ends were cut back, 2 bases at V and 2 bases at J, with 9 bases in the middle. Germline values: CDR1 SGHRS, CDR2 YFSETQ. The CDR3 DNA reads as TGCGCCAGCAGCTTCGACCCTAACACAGATACGCAGTATTTT. Its protein product is CASSFDPNTDTQYF. Supplemented by reference TRBV5-1 and TRBJ2-3, the full variable domain reads KAGVTQTPRYLIKTRGQQVTLSCSPISGHRSVSWYQQTPGQGLQFLFEYFSETQRNKGNFPGRFSGRQFSNSRSEMNVSTLELGDSALYLCASSFDPNTDTQYFGPGTRLTVL.

A few counts support this clonotype. This rearrangement joins TRBV14 to TRBJ2-1; TRBD1 matches at 10 bases. Germline lookup yields CDR1 SGHDN and CDR2 FVKESK. The CDR3 runs 16 residues. Germline trimming cut 3 bases from V and 9 bases from J; bases unmatched to any gene: 11. DNA of the CDR3: TGTGCCAGCAGCCATAGACGGGACAGGGGTGTAGGTGAGCAGTTCTTC. Amino acid sequence: CASSHRRDRGVGEQFF.

This clonotype appeared a single time. The rearrangement uses TRBV15 and TRBJ2-1, with D uncertain. Per the germline V gene, CDR1 is LNHNV and CDR2 is YYDKDF (reference sequence). V was clipped by 3 bases and J by 1 base, with 7 bases between them. The length of the CDR3 is 14 residues. CDR3 bases: TGTGCCACCAGCAGCACACCTTCCTACAATGAGCAGTTCTTC. Translated, it gives CATSSTPSYNEQFF. Full variable domain (remainder filled in from reference TRBV15 and TRBJ2-1): DAMVIQNPRYQVTQFGKPVTLSCSQTLNHNVMYWYQQKSSQAPKLLFHYYDKDFNNEADTPDNFQSRRPNTSFCFLDIRSPGLGDTAMYLCATSSTPSYNEQFFGPGTRLTVL.

This clonotype occurred a few times. The genes are TRBV25-1 and TRBJ1-2, with no clear D. Germline-derived CDR1 and CDR2 are MGHDK and SYGVNS. V was pared by 4 bases and J by 1 base, with 25 bases between. This CDR3 spans 19 amino acids. In nucleotides, the CDR3 is TGTGCCAGCAGTGGTATGAACGGGGTGGGCGGACGAATTAACTATGGCTACACCTTC. Translated: CASSGMNGVGGRINYGYTF.

The gene calls are TRBV4-2 and TRBJ2-2; 8 nucleotides agree with TRBD2. The CDR3 is 18 residues long. Germline V gene sequence: CDR1 LGHNA, CDR2 YNFKEQ. V gave up 1 base and J gave up 4 bases; unmatched junction bases: 11. The CDR3 protein is CASSQGGGPGPGTGELFF. Written as DNA, the CDR3 is TGTGCCAGCAGCCAAGGCGGGGGGCCCGGCCCAGGCACCGGGGAGCTGTTTTTT.

V usage is TRBV6-5 and J usage is TRBJ2-7; TRBD1 is a possible D gene (5 bases). The V end lost 2 bases, the J end lost 0 bases, and 11 bases lay between the germline ends. Germline lookup yields CDR1 MNHEY and CDR2 SVGAGI. The CDR3 is 15 amino acids. The CDR3 sequence is CASSYVRGSSYEQYF. CDR3 sequence (DNA): TGTGCCAGCAGTTACGTAAGGGGTAGCTCCTACGAGCAGTACTTC.

DNA for the CDR3: TGTGCCAGCAGTACTCAGGTCGCCGGGGGAAACTATGGCTACACCTTC. Protein: CASSTQVAGGNYGYTF. The chain is built from TRBV12-3 or TRBV12-4 and TRBJ1-2; D possibly corresponds to TRBD1 (5 bases). The CDR3 has 16 residues. V dropped 5 bases and J dropped 2 bases, with 18 bases sitting between them.

This clonotype has a single count. This chain uses TRBV6-5 with TRBJ1-1; D remains unclear. V was shortened by 5 bases and J by 4 bases, with 14 bases between the two germline ends. Looked up from germline, CDR1 is MNHEY and CDR2 is SVGAGI. The CDR3 is made up of 14 amino acids. The CDR3 region is CASSHFEGLTEAFF. CDR3 bases: TGTGCCAGCAGTCACTTTGAAGGCCTCACTGAAGCTTTCTTT.

This chain uses TRBV6-2 or TRBV6-3 with TRBJ1-5; 10 bases are shared with TRBD1. Looked up from germline, CDR1 is MNHEY and CDR2 is SVGEGT. V was pared by 6 bases and J by 2 bases, with 19 bases of the junction left unmatched. The CDR3 totals 20 residues. The CDR3 region is CASSPLGRGQGTYGNQPQHF. The CDR3 coding sequence is TGTGCCAGCAGCCCACTCGGCCGGGGACAGGGGACGTATGGCAATCAGCCCCAGCATTTT.

The chain employs TRBV5-1 and TRBJ1-1; D is unclear. From germline, CDR1 is SGHRS and CDR2 YFSETQ. CDR3 size: 13 residues. V lost 0 bases to trimming and J lost 3 bases, with 6 bases between them. CDR3 nucleotides: TGCGCCAGCAGCTTGGGGATTGACACTGAAGCTTTCTTT. Amino acids: CASSLGIDTEAFF. The variable domain in full, completed from reference TRBV5-1 and TRBJ1-1, reads KAGVTQTPRYLIKTRGQQVTLSCSPISGHRSVSWYQQTPGQGLQFLFEYFSETQRNKGNFPGRFSGRQFSNSRSEMNVSTLELGDSALYLCASSLGIDTEAFFGQGTRLTVV.

This clonotype was observed many times. The V and J genes are TRBV28 and TRBJ1-1, with D tentatively TRBD1 (6 bases). V lost 6 bases, J lost 1 base, and 9 bases lay in between. The V gene's germline CDR1 is MDHEN and CDR2 SYDVKM. There are 13 residues in the CDR3. This CDR3 reads CASRLGGNTEAFF. The DNA for the CDR3 is TGTGCCAGCAGGCTAGGGGGGAACACTGAAGCTTTCTTT. Filled out from reference TRBV28 and TRBJ1-1, the complete variable domain reads DVKVTQSSRYLVKRTGEKVFLECVQDMDHENMFWYRQDPGLGLRLIYFSYDVKMKEKGDIPEGYSVSREKKERFSLILESASTNQTSMYLCASRLGGNTEAFFGQGTRLTVV.

The CDR3 DNA reads as TGTGCCACCAGTGTCGATGAGCAGTTCTTC. This gives the protein CATSVDEQFF. V and J are TRBV24-1 and TRBJ2-1; no firm D call. The CDR3 is 10 residues long. Germline V gene lookup returns CDR1 KGHDR and CDR2 SFDVKD. V lost 5 bases and J 8 bases, leaving 3 bases between the germline ends.

This clonotype was recorded a few times. The V call is TRBV28, the J call TRBJ2-6; D is ambiguous. CDR3 size: 14 residues. V was cut by 3 bases and J by 1 base, with 4 bases left in between. CDR1 and CDR2 from the germline V gene are MDHEN and SYDVKM. DNA of the CDR3: TGTGCCAGCAGTTTCCAGTCTGGGGCCAACGTCCTGACTTTC. Translated, it gives CASSFQSGANVLTF.

The chain has TRBV5-1 and TRBJ1-1; D might be TRBD1 (6 bases). V was trimmed by 6 bases and J by 2 bases, leaving 14 bases between them. The germline V gene has CDR1 SGHRS and CDR2 YFSETQ. There are 14 residues in the CDR3. For the CDR3, the DNA is TGCGCCAGCATGTACCAGGGGCCAAACACTGAAGCTTTCTTT. It specifies CASMYQGPNTEAFF.

This clonotype was seen more than once but under ten times. The chain is built from TRBV20-1 and TRBJ2-4; 7 bases align to TRBD2. The V segment lost 1 base and the J segment 2 bases; nucleotides outside the gene matches: 2. Per germline, CDR1 DFQATT and CDR2 SNEGSKA (reference sequence). This CDR3 region has 14 residues. The CDR3 sequence is CSARGGGTKNIQYF. CDR3 DNA sequence: TGCAGTGCTAGAGGGGGGGGAACCAAAAACATTCAGTACTTC.

A few counts support this clonotype. The chain uses TRBV5-5 and TRBJ2-2; tentatively, D is TRBD1 or TRBD2 (6 bases each). Trimming left V 6 bases short and J 0 bases short, with 15 bases between. This CDR3 is built from 16 residues. Per germline, CDR1 SGHKS and CDR2 YYEKEE (reference sequence). This chain's CDR3 is CASTTSQGSNTGELFF. The CDR3 nucleotides are TGTGCCAGCACGACTAGTCAGGGGTCGAACACCGGGGAGCTGTTTTTT.

This clonotype was counted between two and nine times. V usage is TRBV5-1 and J usage is TRBJ1-6; D not certain. V was cut by 1 base and J by 6 bases, with 17 bases left in between. The CDR3 extends over 17 amino acids. Germline CDR1 SGHRS, CDR2 YFSETQ. CDR3 sequence (DNA): TGCGCCAGCAGCTTGCTAAGTCAAGCAGGAGCTAATTCACCCCTCCACTTT. Encoded protein: CASSLLSQAGANSPLHF.

This chain uses TRBV20-1 with TRBJ2-5; a weak D match, TRBD2 (5 bases). The CDR3 is 12 amino acids. The germline V gene encodes CDR1 DFQATT and CDR2 SNEGSKA (reference sequence). With 3 bases removed from V and 5 bases from J, the gap between germline ends came to 10 bases. CDR3 DNA: TGCAGTGCTAGGTATAGCGAGGAGACCCAGTACTTC. Translated, it gives CSARYSEETQYF.